Below are 30 T cell receptor beta chains sequenced from a single sample in a study of shared clonotypes between healthy human individuals. The naive CD8 fraction comprised CD45RO-negative cells positively selected for CCR7 and excluded terminally differentiated effector memory CD45RA+ cells. The table came from immunoSEQ multiplex PCR; TCRdb's copy has only in-frame clones and leaves some out. The table shows some 2,100,000 clones, with about 92% occurring only once. The sequencing input was naive CD8+ T cells from PBMCs. These receptors all stem from a man younger than 30 in good health. Some clones in this sample may be carry-over from other donors' samples.

A few counts support this clone. The genes are TRBV30 and TRBJ1-2; D remains unclear. V gave up 5 bases and J gave up 4 bases, with 17 bases separating them. Germline V lookup: CDR1 GTSNPN, CDR2 SVGIG (reference sequence). The CDR3 is made up of 14 amino acids. The CDR3 coding sequence is TGTGCCTGGGTCCGGGCCGTCCCACCCTATGGCTACACCTTC. Its protein is CAWVRAVPPYGYTF.

The rearrangement uses TRBV5-4 and TRBJ2-7, with D tentatively TRBD1 or TRBD2 (5 bases each). The ends were cut back, 4 bases at V and 0 bases at J, with 14 bases in the middle. Germline CDR1 is SGHNT and CDR2 is YYREEE (reference sequence). CDR3 size: 15 residues. The CDR3, as DNA: TGTGCCAGCAGCGGCCGGGGCACCACCTCCTACGAGCAGTACTTC. Encoded protein: CASSGRGTTSYEQYF. Looking up the rest from reference TRBV5-4 and TRBJ2-7 gives the full variable domain: ETGVTQSPTHLIKTRGQQVTLRCSSQSGHNTVSWYQQALGQGPQFIFQYYREEENGRGNFPPRFSGLQFPNYSSELNVNALELDDSALYLCASSGRGTTSYEQYFGPGTRLTVT.

CDR3 amino acids: CASRRGTYQPQHF. The CDR3 coding sequence is TGTGCCAGTCGCCGGGGCACCTATCAGCCCCAGCATTTT. This chain uses TRBV19 with TRBJ1-5; tentative D call: TRBD1 (5 bases). The CDR3 covers 13 residues. Germline V CDR1 and CDR2: LNHDA, SQIVND (reference sequence). V lost 8 bases, J lost 5 bases, and 13 bases lay in between.

The chain is built from TRBV13 and TRBJ2-7, with a possible D match to TRBD2 (7 bases). The V gene's germline CDR1 is PRHDT and CDR2 FYEKMQ (reference sequence). Trimming took off 4 bases at V and 4 bases at J, with 23 bases between the two ends. CDR3 length: 17 amino acids. Here the CDR3 DNA reads TGTGCCAGCAGCTGGGGGAGGGGGATAGGACCCGGATACGAGCAGTACTTC. Translation gives CASSWGRGIGPGYEQYF.

This clone appeared once. This rearrangement joins TRBV15 to TRBJ2-2; 9 positions agree with TRBD2. V trimming: 7 bases; J trimming: 3 bases; junction bases outside the gene matches: 9. The CDR3 spans 16 residues. Germline CDR1 LNHNV, CDR2 YYDKDF (reference sequence). The CDR3 sequence: CATNEALAGDTGELFF. DNA of the CDR3: TGTGCCACCAACGAGGCACTAGCGGGCGACACCGGGGAGCTGTTTTTT.

Concerning this clone itself: Additional DNA sequences in this sample encode the identical CDR3. The genes are TRBV11-2 and TRBJ2-3, with unresolved D. V lost 1 base and J lost 2, with 7 bases in between. This CDR3 has 14 amino acids. Germline loops: CDR1 SGHAT, CDR2 FQNNGV. The CDR3 DNA follows: TGTGCCAGCAGCTTAGGTGGCTTCACAGATACGCAGTATTTT. It is translated as CASSLGGFTDTQYF.

About this clone: The sample holds other DNA sequences that translate to the same CDR3. The rearrangement joins TRBV9 to TRBJ2-7; D could derive from TRBD1 or TRBD2 (5 bases each). V lost 0 bases and J 4 bases, leaving 11 bases between the germline ends. This CDR3 region has 14 residues. The V gene's germline CDR1 is SGDLS and CDR2 YYNGEE. CDR3 amino acids: CASSVGGGGYEQYF. Written as DNA, the CDR3 is TGTGCCAGCAGCGTAGGTGGGGGTGGTTACGAGCAGTACTTC.

The rearrangement joins TRBV27 to TRBJ2-5; 9 bases fit TRBD2. V lost 3 bases to trimming and J lost 3 bases; unmatched junction nucleotides: 8. The CDR3 totals 16 residues. Germline V gene sequence: CDR1 MNHEY, CDR2 SMNVEV (reference sequence). The CDR3 spells CASSLTTSGWEETQYF. The CDR3 DNA follows: TGTGCCAGCAGTTTGACTACTAGCGGGTGGGAAGAGACCCAGTACTTC.

The chain employs TRBV30 and TRBJ2-2; D may be TRBD1 (6 bases). This CDR3 has 14 residues. Trimming removed 8 bases at V and 7 bases at J, with 20 bases between. Looked up from germline, CDR1 is GTSNPN and CDR2 is SVGIG (reference sequence). In DNA form, the CDR3 reads TGTGCCGGGATTCCAGGAGCAGGGGACGGGGAGCTGTTTTTT. This translates into CAGIPGAGDGELFF.

The CDR3 reads CASSLSQGTSSYEQYF. For the CDR3, the DNA is TGTGCCAGCAGTTTATCACAGGGGACAAGCTCCTACGAGCAGTACTTC. The chain joins TRBV27 to TRBJ2-7; the match to TRBD1 covers 7 bases. This CDR3 contains 16 residues. Germline CDR1 MNHEY, CDR2 SMNVEV (reference sequence). V lost 0 bases and J lost 0; bases outside the gene matches: 5.

This clone was found once. V gene TRBV7-3 combines with J gene TRBJ2-7; 7 bases are shared with TRBD2. Germline V lookup: CDR1 SGHTA, CDR2 FQGTGA. The CDR3 has 14 residues. V gave up 8 bases and J gave up 2 bases; unmatched junction bases: 9. DNA of the CDR3: TGTGCCAGCGGCTCGGCGGGGGAACCCTACGAGCAGTACTTC. It codes for CASGSAGEPYEQYF.

Details on this clone: The sample holds other DNA sequences that translate to the same CDR3. The V gene is TRBV9, the J gene TRBJ2-7; 8 bases match TRBD1. Germline CDR1 is SGDLS and CDR2 is YYNGEE. Trimming at V came to 2 bases and at J to 2 bases, leaving 3 bases not matched to a gene. The CDR3 extends over 14 amino acids. For the CDR3, the DNA is TGTGCCAGCAGCGTGGCGACAGGGGCCTACGAGCAGTACTTC. Its translation is CASSVATGAYEQYF.

V and J are TRBV19 and TRBJ2-7, with 12 bases that match TRBD2. The CDR3 is made up of 15 amino acids. The V segment lost 7 bases and the J segment 4 bases; nucleotides outside the gene matches: 8. Germline CDR1 and CDR2: LNHDA and SQIVND (reference sequence). The CDR3: CASTPTSGRPYEQYF. In DNA, the CDR3 is TGTGCCAGTACCCCCACTAGCGGGAGGCCGTACGAGCAGTACTTC. Full variable domain (rest looked up from reference TRBV19 and TRBJ2-7): DGGITQSPKYLFRKEGQNVTLSCEQNLNHDAMYWYRQDPGQGLRLIYYSQIVNDFQKGDIAEGYSVSREKKESFPLTVTSAQKNPTAFYLCASTPTSGRPYEQYFGPGTRLTVT.

J is TRBJ2-6 and V is TRBV5-1, with TRBD1 identical over 8 bases. Germline values: CDR1 SGHRS, CDR2 YFSETQ. With 7 bases clipped from V and 1 base from J, the junction kept 10 bases outside the gene matches. This CDR3 has 17 amino acids. The CDR3 DNA sequence: TGCGCCAGCGGAGGAGGACAGGGTGGGTCTGGGGCCAACGTCCTGACTTTC. Protein: CASGGGQGGSGANVLTF.

This chain connects TRBV7-9 to TRBJ2-2; TRBD1 aligns across 10 bases. With V trimmed by 5 bases and J by 3 bases, 9 bases remained unmatched. Per germline, CDR1 SEHNR and CDR2 FQNEAQ (reference sequence). The CDR3 runs 17 residues. CDR3 sequence: CASSGILDRGDTGELFF. The CDR3 DNA is TGTGCCAGCAGCGGAATTTTGGACAGGGGGGACACCGGGGAGCTGTTTTTT.

Concerning this clone: The identical CDR3 is also encoded by other nucleotide sequences in the sample. J is TRBJ1-2 and V is TRBV28, with D perhaps TRBD1 (5 bases). CDR3 length: 13 residues. Looked up from germline, CDR1 is MDHEN and CDR2 is SYDVKM. Trimming took 3 bases from V and 1 from J, leaving 6 bases between them. The CDR3 DNA reads TGTGCCAGCAGTTTGACAGTTAACTATGGCTACACCTTC. Its protein is CASSLTVNYGYTF.

The chain is built from TRBV7-6 and TRBJ1-5; D unresolved. Germline V gives CDR1 SGHVS, CDR2 FNYEAQ. Trimming took 1 base from V and 7 from J, leaving 8 bases between them. The CDR3 has 13 amino acids. The CDR3, as DNA: TGTGCCAGCAGCTTAGGGGGTGGGCAGCCCCAGCATTTT. As protein: CASSLGGGQPQHF.

J is TRBJ2-3 and V is TRBV4-3; D is uncertain. Germline V gene sequence: CDR1 LGHNA, CDR2 YSLEER. This CDR3 is 18 amino acids long. The ends were cut back, 6 bases at V and 3 bases at J, with 25 bases in the middle. The CDR3 here is CASSSFPEISSLTDTQYF. CDR3 in DNA: TGCGCCAGCAGTTCATTTCCGGAGATTTCCTCCCTAACAGATACGCAGTATTTT.

The chain has TRBV21-1 and TRBJ2-6. TRBV21-1 is deemed a pseudogene. This CDR3 comprises 16 residues. The DNA of the CDR3 is TGTGCCAGCAGCAAGGGCGGACCTACGTGGGCCAACGTCCTGACTTTC. It encodes CASSKGGPTWANVLTF.

CDR3 bases: TGTGCCAGCAGCTTTGCTAGCGGGAGTAGCCCCTACAATGAGCAGTTCTTC. Its translation: CASSFASGSSPYNEQFF. The rearrangement joins TRBV7-9 to TRBJ2-1; 10 positions agree with TRBD2. The germline V gene has CDR1 SEHNR and CDR2 FQNEAQ (reference sequence). With V trimmed by 3 bases and J by 2 bases, 7 bases remained unmatched. The CDR3 contains 17 residues.

The chain uses TRBV19 and TRBJ1-1; tentative D call: TRBD1 (6 bases). CDR1 and CDR2 from the germline V gene are LNHDA and SQIVND (reference sequence). This CDR3 is 13 amino acids long. The V gene lost 3 bases and the J gene lost 7 bases, with 12 bases spanning the gap. DNA of the CDR3: TGTGCCAGTAGTATGGGGGCAGGGCGTGAAGCTTTCTTT. Amino acid sequence: CASSMGAGREAFF.

V is TRBV6-5 and J is TRBJ2-5; TRBD1 matches 10 bases. Germline-derived CDR1 and CDR2 are MNHEY and SVGAGI. Trimming at V came to 5 bases and at J to 5 bases, leaving 5 bases not matched to a gene. This CDR3 has 14 amino acids. The CDR3 protein is CASSPGQGEETQYF. For the CDR3, the DNA is TGTGCCAGCAGTCCTGGACAGGGGGAGGAGACCCAGTACTTC.

As to this clone: In the same sample, other DNA sequences code for this CDR3. The J gene is TRBJ1-1, the V gene TRBV9; D is ambiguous. Germline CDR1 reads SGDLS; CDR2 reads YYNGEE. The CDR3 sequence is 13 residues long. V shed 0 bases and J shed 5 bases, with 8 bases lying between them. The DNA for the CDR3 is TGTGCCAGCAGCGTAGGTCCCGGAACTGAAGCTTTCTTT. Residues: CASSVGPGTEAFF. Full variable domain (rest looked up from reference TRBV9 and TRBJ1-1): DSGVTQTPKHLITATGQRVTLRCSPRSGDLSVYWYQQSLDQGLQFLIQYYNGEERAKGNILERFSAQQFPDLHSELNLSSLELGDSALYFCASSVGPGTEAFFGQGTRLTVV.

This chain links TRBV7-2 with TRBJ2-5, with D uncertain. This CDR3 spans 17 amino acids. Trimming took 1 base from V and 3 from J, leaving 18 bases between them. The germline V gene has CDR1 SGHTA and CDR2 FQGNSA. CDR3 protein: CASSLVLRLVLEETQYF. The DNA of the CDR3 is TGTGCCAGCAGCTTAGTTCTCAGGCTAGTTTTGGAAGAGACCCAGTACTTC. Drawing the rest from reference TRBV7-2 and TRBJ2-5, the complete variable domain is GAGVSQSPSNKVTEKGKDVELRCDPISGHTALYWYRQSLGQGLEFLIYFQGNSAPDKSGLPSDRFSAERTGGSVSTLTIQRTQQEDSAVYLCASSLVLRLVLEETQYFGPGTRLLVL.

The V call is TRBV11-2, the J call TRBJ2-3; maybe TRBD1 (6 bases). V shed 1 base and J shed 2 bases, with 10 bases lying between them. The CDR3 runs 15 residues. Germline CDR1 reads SGHAT; CDR2 reads FQNNGV. CDR3 protein: CASSLGQGFTDTQYF. In nucleotides, the CDR3 is TGTGCCAGCAGCTTAGGCCAGGGGTTCACAGATACGCAGTATTTT.

On this clone: This CDR3 is also generated by other DNA sequences in the sample. The genes are TRBV19 and TRBJ1-2; D might be TRBD1 (6 bases). The CDR3 is 14 residues long. Between the trimmed V and J ends, which lost 1 base and 2 bases, there was a span of 8 bases. CDR1 is LNHDA and CDR2 is SQIVND in the germline V gene (reference sequence). The CDR3 is CASSIAGANYGYTF. The CDR3 region has the DNA TGTGCCAGTAGTATAGCGGGGGCGAACTATGGCTACACCTTC.

The V call is TRBV4-1, the J call TRBJ2-5; possibly TRBD1 or TRBD2 for D (6 bases each). The V end was cut by 1 base, the J end by 4 bases, with 13 bases between. The CDR3 loop spans 15 amino acids. CDR1 is MGHRA and CDR2 is YSYEKL in the germline V gene. The CDR3 is CASSQGRGGLETQYF. CDR3 in DNA: TGCGCCAGCAGCCAAGGCCGAGGGGGGCTAGAGACCCAGTACTTC.

The chain is built from TRBV19 and TRBJ2-1; 11 positions match TRBD2. With 7 bases clipped from V and 1 base from J, the junction kept 9 bases outside the gene matches. Germline loops: CDR1 LNHDA, CDR2 SQIVND (reference sequence). CDR3 length: 17 residues. The CDR3 sequence: CASTRLAGRRSYNEQFF. In DNA, the CDR3 is TGTGCCAGTACCAGACTAGCGGGAAGGAGGTCCTACAATGAGCAGTTCTTC. The full variable domain, rest sourced from reference TRBV19 and TRBJ2-1, is DGGITQSPKYLFRKEGQNVTLSCEQNLNHDAMYWYRQDPGQGLRLIYYSQIVNDFQKGDIAEGYSVSREKKESFPLTVTSAQKNPTAFYLCASTRLAGRRSYNEQFFGPGTRLTVL.

The chain is built from TRBV9 and TRBJ2-7; the match to TRBD1 covers 9 bases. CDR1 is SGDLS, CDR2 YYNGEE, per germline. The junction had 8 bases not matched to a gene; V was cut back by 4 bases and J by 3 bases. The CDR3 is 15 residues long. The CDR3 sequence is CASSQTPGQGYEQYF. The CDR3 DNA follows: TGTGCCAGCAGCCAGACCCCGGGACAGGGCTACGAGCAGTACTTC.

This clone has just one count. The rearrangement joins TRBV6-5 to TRBJ2-7; D gene unclear. Trimming pared 6 bases from V and 0 bases from J, leaving 15 bases between. The CDR3 extends over 15 amino acids. Germline CDR1 MNHEY, CDR2 SVGAGI. The CDR3 region is CASSPSPGSSYEQYF. CDR3 coding DNA: TGTGCCAGCAGCCCTTCCCCGGGTTCCTCCTACGAGCAGTACTTC.